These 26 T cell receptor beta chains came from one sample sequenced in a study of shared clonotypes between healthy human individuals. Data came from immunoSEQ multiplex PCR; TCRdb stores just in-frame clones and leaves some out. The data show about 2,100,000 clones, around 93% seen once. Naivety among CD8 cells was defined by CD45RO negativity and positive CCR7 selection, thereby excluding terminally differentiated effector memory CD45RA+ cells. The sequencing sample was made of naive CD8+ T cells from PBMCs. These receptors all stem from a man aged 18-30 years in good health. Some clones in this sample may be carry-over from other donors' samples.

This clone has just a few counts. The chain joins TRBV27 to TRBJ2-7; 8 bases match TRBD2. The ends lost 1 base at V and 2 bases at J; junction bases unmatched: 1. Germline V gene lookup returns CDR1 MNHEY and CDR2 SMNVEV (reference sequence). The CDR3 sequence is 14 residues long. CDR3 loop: CASSLFGGAYEQYF. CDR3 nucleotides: TGTGCCAGCAGTTTATTCGGGGGGGCCTACGAGCAGTACTTC.

CDR3 nucleotides: TGTGCCAGCAGCTTGCGTGGTCCTGGGGCCAACGTCCTGACTTTC. Its protein is CASSLRGPGANVLTF. The chain carries TRBV13 and TRBJ2-6, with unresolved D. The CDR3 totals 15 residues. V was pared by 3 bases and J by 2 bases, with 8 bases between. Germline values: CDR1 PRHDT, CDR2 FYEKMQ (reference sequence).

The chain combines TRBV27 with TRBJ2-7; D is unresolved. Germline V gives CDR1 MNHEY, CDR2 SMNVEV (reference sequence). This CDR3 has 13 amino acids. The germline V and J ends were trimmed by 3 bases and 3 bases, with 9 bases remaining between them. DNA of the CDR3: TGTGCCAGCAGTTTGGACCCAGGCTACGAGCAGTACTTC. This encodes CASSLDPGYEQYF.

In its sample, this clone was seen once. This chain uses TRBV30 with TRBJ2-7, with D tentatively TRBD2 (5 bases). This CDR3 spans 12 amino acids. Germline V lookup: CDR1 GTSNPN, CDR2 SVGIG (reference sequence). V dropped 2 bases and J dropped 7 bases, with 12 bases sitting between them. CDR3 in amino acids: CAWSFEGNEQYF. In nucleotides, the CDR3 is TGTGCCTGGAGTTTTGAGGGTAATGAGCAGTACTTC.

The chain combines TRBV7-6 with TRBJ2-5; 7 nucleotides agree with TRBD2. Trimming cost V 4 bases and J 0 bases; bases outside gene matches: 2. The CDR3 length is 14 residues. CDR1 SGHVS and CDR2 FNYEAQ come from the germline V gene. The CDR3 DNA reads TGTGCCAGCAGCTCCGCGGGAGACCAAGAGACCCAGTACTTC. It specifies CASSSAGDQETQYF.

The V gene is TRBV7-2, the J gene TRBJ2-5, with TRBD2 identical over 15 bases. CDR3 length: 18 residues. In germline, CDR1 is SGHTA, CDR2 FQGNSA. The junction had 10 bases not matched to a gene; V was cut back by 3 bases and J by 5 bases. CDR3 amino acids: CASSFGLAGGPVPETQYF. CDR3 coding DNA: TGTGCCAGCAGCTTCGGACTAGCGGGAGGGCCGGTTCCCGAGACCCAGTACTTC.

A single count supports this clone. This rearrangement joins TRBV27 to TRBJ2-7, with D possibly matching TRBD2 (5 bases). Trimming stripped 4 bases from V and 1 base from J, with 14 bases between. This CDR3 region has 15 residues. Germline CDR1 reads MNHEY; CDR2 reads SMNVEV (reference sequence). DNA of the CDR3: TGTGCCAGCAGTTCTACACCACGGGATTCCTACGAGCAGTACTTC. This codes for CASSSTPRDSYEQYF.

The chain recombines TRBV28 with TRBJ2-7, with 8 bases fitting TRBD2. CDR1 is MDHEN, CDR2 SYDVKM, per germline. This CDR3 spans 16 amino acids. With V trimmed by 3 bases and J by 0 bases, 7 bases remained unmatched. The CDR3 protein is CASSFYPAGASYEQYF. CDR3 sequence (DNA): TGTGCCAGCAGTTTTTATCCAGCGGGGGCCTCCTACGAGCAGTACTTC.

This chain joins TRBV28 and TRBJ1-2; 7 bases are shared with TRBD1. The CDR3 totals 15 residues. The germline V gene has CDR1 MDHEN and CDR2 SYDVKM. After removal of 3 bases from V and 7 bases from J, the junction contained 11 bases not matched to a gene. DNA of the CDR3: TGTGCCAGCAGTTTCCCGGACAGGAGTGGTGGTGGCTACACCTTC. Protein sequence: CASSFPDRSGGGYTF.

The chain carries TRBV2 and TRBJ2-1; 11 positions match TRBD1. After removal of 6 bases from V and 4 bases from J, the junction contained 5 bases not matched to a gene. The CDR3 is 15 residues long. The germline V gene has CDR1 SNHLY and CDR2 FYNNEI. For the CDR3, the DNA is TGTGCCAGCAGAGGGGACAGGGGGTTTTACAATGAGCAGTTCTTC. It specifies CASRGDRGFYNEQFF.

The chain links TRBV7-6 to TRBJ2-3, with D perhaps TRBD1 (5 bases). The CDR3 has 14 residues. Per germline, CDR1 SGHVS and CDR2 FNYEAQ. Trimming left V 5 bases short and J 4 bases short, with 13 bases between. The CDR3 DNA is TGTGCCAGCAGCCCCGTGGAAGGGGCAGATACGCAGTATTTT. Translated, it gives CASSPVEGADTQYF.

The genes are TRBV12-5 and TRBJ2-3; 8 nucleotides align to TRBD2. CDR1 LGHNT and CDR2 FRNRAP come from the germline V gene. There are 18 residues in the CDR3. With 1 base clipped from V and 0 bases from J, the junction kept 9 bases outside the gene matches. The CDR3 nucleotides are TGTGCTAGTGGTTTGGCCCCACCTACTAGCGGAAGCACAGATACGCAGTATTTT. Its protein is CASGLAPPTSGSTDTQYF. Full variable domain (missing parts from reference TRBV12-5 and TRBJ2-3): DARVTQTPRHKVTEMGQEVTMRCQPILGHNTVFWYRQTMMQGLELLAYFRNRAPLDDSGMPKDRFSAEMPDATLATLKIQPSEPRDSAVYFCASGLAPPTSGSTDTQYFGPGTRLTVL.

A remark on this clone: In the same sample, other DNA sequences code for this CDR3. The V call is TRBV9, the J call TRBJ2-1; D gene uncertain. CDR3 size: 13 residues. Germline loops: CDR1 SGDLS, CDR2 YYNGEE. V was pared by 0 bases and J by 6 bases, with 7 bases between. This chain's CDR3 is CASSVGGGNEQFF. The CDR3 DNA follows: TGTGCCAGCAGCGTAGGAGGCGGCAATGAGCAGTTCTTC. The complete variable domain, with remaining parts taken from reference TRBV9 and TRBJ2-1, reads DSGVTQTPKHLITATGQRVTLRCSPRSGDLSVYWYQQSLDQGLQFLIQYYNGEERAKGNILERFSAQQFPDLHSELNLSSLELGDSALYFCASSVGGGNEQFFGPGTRLTVL.

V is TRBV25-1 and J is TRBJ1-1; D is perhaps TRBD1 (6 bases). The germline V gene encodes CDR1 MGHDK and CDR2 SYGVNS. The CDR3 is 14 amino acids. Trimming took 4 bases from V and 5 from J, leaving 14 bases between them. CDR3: CASSVGGPGTEAFF. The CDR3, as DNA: TGTGCCAGCAGTGTGGGGGGCCCGGGGACTGAAGCTTTCTTT.

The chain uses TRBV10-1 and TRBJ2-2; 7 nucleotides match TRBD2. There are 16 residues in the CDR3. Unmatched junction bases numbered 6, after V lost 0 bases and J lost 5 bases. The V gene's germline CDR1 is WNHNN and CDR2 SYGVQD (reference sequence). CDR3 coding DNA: TGCGCCAGCAGTGAGTCGGCGGGAGAATCTACCGGGGAGCTGTTTTTT. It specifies CASSESAGESTGELFF.

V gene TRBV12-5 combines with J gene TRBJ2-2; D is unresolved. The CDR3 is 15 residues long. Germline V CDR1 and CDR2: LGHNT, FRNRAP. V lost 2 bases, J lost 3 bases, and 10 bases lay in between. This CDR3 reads CASGLLHRDTGELFF. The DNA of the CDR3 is TGTGCTAGTGGTTTGCTGCATCGGGACACCGGGGAGCTGTTTTTT.

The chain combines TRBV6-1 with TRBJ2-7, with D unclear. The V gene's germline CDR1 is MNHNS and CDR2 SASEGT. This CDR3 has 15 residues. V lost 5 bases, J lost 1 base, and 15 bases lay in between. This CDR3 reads CASSNLPIPSYEQYF. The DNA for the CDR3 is TGTGCCAGCAGTAACCTACCAATACCATCCTACGAGCAGTACTTC.

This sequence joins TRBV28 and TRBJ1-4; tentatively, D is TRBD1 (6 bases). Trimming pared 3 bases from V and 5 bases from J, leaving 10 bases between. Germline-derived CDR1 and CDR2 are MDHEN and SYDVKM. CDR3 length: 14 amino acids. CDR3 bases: TGTGCCAGCAGTTTGGGGGCAAGAAATGAAAAACTGTTTTTT. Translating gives CASSLGARNEKLFF.

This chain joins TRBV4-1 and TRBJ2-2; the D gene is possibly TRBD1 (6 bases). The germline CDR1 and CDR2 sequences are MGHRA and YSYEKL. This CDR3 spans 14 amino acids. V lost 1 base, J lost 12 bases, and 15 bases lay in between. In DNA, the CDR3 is TGCGCCAGCAGCCAAGTTACAGGGCTACGACAGCTGTTTTTT. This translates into CASSQVTGLRQLFF.

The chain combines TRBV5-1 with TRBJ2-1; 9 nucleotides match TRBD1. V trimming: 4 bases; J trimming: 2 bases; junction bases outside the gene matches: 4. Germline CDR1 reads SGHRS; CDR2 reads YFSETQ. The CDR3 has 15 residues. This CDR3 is CASSAGQGPYNEQFF. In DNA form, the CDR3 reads TGCGCCAGCAGCGCGGGACAGGGCCCCTACAATGAGCAGTTCTTC.

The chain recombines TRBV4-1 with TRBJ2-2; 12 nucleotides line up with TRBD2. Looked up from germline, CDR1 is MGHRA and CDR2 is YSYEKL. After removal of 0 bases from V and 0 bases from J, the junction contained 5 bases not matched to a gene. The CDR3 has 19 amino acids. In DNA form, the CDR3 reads TGCGCCAGCAGCCAAGAGCTAGCGGGAGGGCTATCGAACACCGGGGAGCTGTTTTTT. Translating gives CASSQELAGGLSNTGELFF.

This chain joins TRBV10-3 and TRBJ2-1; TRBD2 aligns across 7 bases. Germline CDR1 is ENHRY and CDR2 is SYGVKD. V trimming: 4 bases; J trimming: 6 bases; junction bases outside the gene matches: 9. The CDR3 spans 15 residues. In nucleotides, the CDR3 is TGTGCCATCAGTGCTCTAGGTGGGAGGGCCAATGAGCAGTTCTTC. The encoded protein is CAISALGGRANEQFF.

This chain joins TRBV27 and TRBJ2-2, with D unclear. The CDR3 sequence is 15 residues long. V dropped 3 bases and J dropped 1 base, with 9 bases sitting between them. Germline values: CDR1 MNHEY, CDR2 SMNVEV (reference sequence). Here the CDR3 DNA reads TGTGCCAGCAGTTTTTTGTCAGAGAACACCGGGGAGCTGTTTTTT. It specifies CASSFLSENTGELFF.

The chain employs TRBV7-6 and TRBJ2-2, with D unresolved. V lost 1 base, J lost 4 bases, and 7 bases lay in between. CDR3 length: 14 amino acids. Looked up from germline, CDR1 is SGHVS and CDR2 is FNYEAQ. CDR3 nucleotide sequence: TGTGCCAGCAGCTTAGTGTTCCGCACCGGGGAGCTGTTTTTT. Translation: CASSLVFRTGELFF.

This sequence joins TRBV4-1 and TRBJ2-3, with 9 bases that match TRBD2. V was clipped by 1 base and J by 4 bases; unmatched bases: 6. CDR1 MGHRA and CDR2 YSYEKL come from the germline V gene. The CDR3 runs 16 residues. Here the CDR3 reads CASSQVGGGGADTQYF. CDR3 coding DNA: TGCGCCAGCAGCCAAGTTGGTGGCGGGGGGGCAGATACGCAGTATTTT.

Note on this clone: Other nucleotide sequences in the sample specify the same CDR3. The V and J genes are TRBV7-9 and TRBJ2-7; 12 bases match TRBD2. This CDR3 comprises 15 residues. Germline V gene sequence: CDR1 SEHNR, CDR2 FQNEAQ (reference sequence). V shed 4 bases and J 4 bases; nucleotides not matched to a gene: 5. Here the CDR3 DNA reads TGTGCCAGCAGCTCGACTAGCGGGAGTGTGTACGAGCAGTACTTC. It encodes CASSSTSGSVYEQYF.